This T cell receptor (beta chain) was obtained from a study of T cell responses to AZD1222 COVID-19 vaccine. CDR1 MNHEY and CDR2 SVGAGI come from the germline V gene. Trimming cost V 7 bases and J 10 bases, with 13 bases left between them. The CDR3 length is 11 residues. This clone was seen only once. Its antigen is undetermined. Study results and limitations: It should be noted that donors were predominantly white British and more often female, and clonal diversity was possibly underestimated. Within unmutated variant regions lay the reported targets of nearly half of spike-specific TCRs. Repertoires were obtained solely post-peak T cell response. Spike-specific TCR breadth and depth rose after two AZD1222 doses.

Some clones are missing from TCRdb's copy, which holds only in-frame ones; the method was immunoSEQ multiplex PCR. The table shows over 100,000 clones, with 65% to 90% occurring only once. The rearrangement uses TRBV6-5 and TRBJ1-1; tentative D call: TRBD1 (6 bases). The TCR comes from an adult who received the MenACWY meningococcal vaccine as a control. Here the sequenced sample was peripheral blood, taken 28 days after the second dose of the MenACWY control vaccine. The CDR3: CASNPGQGAFF. CDR3 in DNA: TGTGCCAGCAACCCGGGACAAGGAGCTTTCTTT.